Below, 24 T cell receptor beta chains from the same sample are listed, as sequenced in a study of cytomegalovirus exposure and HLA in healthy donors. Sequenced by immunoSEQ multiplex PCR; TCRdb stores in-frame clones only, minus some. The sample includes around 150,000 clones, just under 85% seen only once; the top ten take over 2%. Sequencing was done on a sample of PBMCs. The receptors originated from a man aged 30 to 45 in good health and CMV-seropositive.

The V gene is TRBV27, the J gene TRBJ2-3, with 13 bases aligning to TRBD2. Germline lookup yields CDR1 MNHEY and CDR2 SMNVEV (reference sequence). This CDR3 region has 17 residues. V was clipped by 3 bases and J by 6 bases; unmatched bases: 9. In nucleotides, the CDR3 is TGTGCCAGCAGTTTTACAAGGACTAGCGGGGGAGCTGATACGCAGTATTTT. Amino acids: CASSFTRTSGGADTQYF.

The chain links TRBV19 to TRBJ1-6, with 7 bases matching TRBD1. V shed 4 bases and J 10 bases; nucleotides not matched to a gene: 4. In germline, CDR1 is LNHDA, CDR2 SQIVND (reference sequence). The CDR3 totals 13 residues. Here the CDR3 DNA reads TGTGCCAGTAGTAGAAGGGGGCGATCACCCCTCCACTTT. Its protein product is CASSRRGRSPLHF.

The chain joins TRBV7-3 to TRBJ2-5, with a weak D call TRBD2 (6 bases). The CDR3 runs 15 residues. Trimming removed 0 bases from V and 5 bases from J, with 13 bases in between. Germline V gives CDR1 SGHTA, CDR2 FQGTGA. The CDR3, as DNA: TGTGCCAGCAGCTTAACTGGGGGGACCGGCGAGACCCAGTACTTC. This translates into CASSLTGGTGETQYF.

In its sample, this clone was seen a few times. As DNA, the CDR3 is TGTGCCAGCAGCTTCCCGGGACAGTTTGGAAACACCATATATTTT. It specifies CASSFPGQFGNTIYF. This chain connects TRBV7-9 to TRBJ1-3; 7 bases are a match to TRBD1. This CDR3 spans 15 amino acids. Germline V gene lookup returns CDR1 SEHNR and CDR2 FQNEAQ (reference sequence). With 3 bases clipped from V and 3 bases from J, the junction kept 5 bases outside the gene matches.

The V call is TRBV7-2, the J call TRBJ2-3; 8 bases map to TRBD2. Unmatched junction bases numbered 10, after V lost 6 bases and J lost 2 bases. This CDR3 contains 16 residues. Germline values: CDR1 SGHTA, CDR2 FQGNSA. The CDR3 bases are TGTGCCAGCAGTAAGACTAGCGCAGGATACACAGATACGCAGTATTTT. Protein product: CASSKTSAGYTDTQYF.

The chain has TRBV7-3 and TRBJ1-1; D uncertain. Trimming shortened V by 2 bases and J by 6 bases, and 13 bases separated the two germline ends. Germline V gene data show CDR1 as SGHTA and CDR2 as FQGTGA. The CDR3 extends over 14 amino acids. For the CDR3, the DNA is TGTGCCAGCAGCTTATCGGAGGGAGTAGCTGAAGCTTTCTTT. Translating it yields CASSLSEGVAEAFF.

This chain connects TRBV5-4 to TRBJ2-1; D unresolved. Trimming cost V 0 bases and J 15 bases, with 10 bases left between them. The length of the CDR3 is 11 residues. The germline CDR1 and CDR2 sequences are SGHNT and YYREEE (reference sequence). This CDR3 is CASSLGDRRFF. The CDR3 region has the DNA TGTGCCAGCAGCTTGGGCGATCGTCGGTTCTTC.

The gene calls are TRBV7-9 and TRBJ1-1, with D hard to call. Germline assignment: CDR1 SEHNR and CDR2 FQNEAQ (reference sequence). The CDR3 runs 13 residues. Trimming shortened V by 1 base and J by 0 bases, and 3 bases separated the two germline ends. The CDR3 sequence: CASSLVMNTEAFF. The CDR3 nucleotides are TGTGCCAGCAGCTTAGTTATGAACACTGAAGCTTTCTTT.

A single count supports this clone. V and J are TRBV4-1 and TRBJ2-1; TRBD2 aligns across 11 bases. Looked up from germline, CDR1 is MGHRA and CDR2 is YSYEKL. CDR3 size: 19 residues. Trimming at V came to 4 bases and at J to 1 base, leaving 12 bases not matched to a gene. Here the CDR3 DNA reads TGCGCCAGCAGCCGGATGCTAGCGGGGGGCAGGGGATCCTACAATGAGCAGTTCTTC. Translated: CASSRMLAGGRGSYNEQFF.

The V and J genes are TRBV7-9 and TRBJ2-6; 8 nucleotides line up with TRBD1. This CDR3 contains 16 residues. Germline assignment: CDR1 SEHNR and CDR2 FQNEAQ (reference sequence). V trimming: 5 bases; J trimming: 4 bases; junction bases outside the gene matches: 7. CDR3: CASSHRQGTGANVLTF. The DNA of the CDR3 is TGTGCCAGCAGCCATAGACAGGGGACGGGGGCCAACGTCCTGACTTTC.

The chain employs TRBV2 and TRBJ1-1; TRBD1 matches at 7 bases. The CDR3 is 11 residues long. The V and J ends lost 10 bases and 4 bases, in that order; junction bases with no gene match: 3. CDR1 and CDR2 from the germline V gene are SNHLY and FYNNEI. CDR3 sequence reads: CATNRGTEAFF. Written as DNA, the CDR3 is TGTGCCACAAACAGGGGCACTGAAGCTTTCTTT.

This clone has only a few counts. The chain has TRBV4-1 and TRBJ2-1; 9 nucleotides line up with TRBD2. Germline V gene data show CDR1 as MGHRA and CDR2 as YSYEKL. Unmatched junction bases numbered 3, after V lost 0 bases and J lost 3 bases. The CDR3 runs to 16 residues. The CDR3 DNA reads TGCGCCAGCAGCCAAGATCGGACTAGCGACTACAATGAGCAGTTCTTC. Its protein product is CASSQDRTSDYNEQFF.

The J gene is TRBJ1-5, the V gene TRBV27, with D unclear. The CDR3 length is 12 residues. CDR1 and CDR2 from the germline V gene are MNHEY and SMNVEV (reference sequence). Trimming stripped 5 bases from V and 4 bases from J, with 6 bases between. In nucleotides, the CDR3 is TGTGCCAGCAGTCGGACTAATCAGCCCCAGCATTTT. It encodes CASSRTNQPQHF.

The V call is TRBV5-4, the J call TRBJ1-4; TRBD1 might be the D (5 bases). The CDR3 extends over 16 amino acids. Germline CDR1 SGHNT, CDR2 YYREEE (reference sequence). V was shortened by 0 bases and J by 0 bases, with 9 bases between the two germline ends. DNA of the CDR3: TGTGCCAGCAGCTTGGCCGCGGGGGCAACTAATGAAAAACTGTTTTTT. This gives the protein CASSLAAGATNEKLFF.

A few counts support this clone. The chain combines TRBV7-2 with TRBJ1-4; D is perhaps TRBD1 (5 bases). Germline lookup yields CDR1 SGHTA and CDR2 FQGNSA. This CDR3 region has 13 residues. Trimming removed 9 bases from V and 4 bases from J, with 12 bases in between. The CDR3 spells CASPTADNEKLFF. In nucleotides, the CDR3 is TGTGCCAGTCCGACAGCCGATAATGAAAAACTGTTTTTT.

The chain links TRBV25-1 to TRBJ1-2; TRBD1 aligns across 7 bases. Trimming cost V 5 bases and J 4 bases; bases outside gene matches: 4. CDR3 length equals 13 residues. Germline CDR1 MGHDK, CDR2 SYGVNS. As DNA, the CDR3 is TGTGCCAGCAGTCTGACAGGGCCCTATGGCTACACCTTC. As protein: CASSLTGPYGYTF.

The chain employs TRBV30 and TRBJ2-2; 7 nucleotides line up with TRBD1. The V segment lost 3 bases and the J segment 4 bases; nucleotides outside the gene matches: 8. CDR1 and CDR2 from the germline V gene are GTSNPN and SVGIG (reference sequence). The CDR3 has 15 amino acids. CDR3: CAWSASTGATGELFF. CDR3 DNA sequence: TGTGCCTGGAGCGCTAGTACAGGGGCCACCGGGGAGCTGTTTTTT.

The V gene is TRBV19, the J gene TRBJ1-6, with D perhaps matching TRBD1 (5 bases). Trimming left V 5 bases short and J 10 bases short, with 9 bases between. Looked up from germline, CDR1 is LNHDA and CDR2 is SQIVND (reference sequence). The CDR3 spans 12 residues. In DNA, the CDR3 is TGTGCCAGTAGTGGGGGGAGCTCACCCCTCCACTTT. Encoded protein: CASSGGSSPLHF. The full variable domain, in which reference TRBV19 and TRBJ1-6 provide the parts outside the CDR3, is DGGITQSPKYLFRKEGQNVTLSCEQNLNHDAMYWYRQDPGQGLRLIYYSQIVNDFQKGDIAEGYSVSREKKESFPLTVTSAQKNPTAFYLCASSGGSSPLHFGNGTRLTVT.

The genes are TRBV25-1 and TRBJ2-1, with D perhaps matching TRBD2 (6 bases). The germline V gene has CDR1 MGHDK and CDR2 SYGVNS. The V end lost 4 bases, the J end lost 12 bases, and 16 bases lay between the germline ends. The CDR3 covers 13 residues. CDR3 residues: CASSGGGVRGQFF. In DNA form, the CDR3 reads TGTGCCAGCAGTGGGGGCGGGGTTCGGGGGCAGTTCTTC.

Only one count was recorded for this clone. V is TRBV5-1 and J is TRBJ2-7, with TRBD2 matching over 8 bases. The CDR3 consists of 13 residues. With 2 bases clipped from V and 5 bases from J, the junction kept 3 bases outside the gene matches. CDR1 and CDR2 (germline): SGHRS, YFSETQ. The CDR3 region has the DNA TGCGCCAGCAGCTTCGGGGGGGCTAACGAGCAGTACTTC. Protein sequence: CASSFGGANEQYF. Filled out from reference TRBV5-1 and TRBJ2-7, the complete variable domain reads KAGVTQTPRYLIKTRGQQVTLSCSPISGHRSVSWYQQTPGQGLQFLFEYFSETQRNKGNFPGRFSGRQFSNSRSEMNVSTLELGDSALYLCASSFGGANEQYFGPGTRLTVT.

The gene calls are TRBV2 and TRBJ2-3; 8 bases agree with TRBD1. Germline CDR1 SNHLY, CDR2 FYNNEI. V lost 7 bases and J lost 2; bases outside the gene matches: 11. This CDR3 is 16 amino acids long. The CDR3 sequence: CASTPDRGLFTDTQYF. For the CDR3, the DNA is TGTGCCAGCACCCCCGACAGGGGCCTTTTCACAGATACGCAGTATTTT.

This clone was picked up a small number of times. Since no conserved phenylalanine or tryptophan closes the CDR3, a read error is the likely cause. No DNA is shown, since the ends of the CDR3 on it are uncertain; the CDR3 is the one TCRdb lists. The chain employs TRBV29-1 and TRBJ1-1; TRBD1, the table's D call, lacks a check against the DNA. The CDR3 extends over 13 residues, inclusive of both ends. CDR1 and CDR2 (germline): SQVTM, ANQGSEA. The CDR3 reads CSVESLGQAILIL.

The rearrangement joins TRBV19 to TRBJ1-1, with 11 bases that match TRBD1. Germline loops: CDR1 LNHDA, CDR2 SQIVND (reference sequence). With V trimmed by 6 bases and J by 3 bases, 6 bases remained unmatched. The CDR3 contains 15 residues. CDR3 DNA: TGTGCCAGTAGCAAGGGGGACAGGGGGTACACTGAAGCTTTCTTT. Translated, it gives CASSKGDRGYTEAFF.

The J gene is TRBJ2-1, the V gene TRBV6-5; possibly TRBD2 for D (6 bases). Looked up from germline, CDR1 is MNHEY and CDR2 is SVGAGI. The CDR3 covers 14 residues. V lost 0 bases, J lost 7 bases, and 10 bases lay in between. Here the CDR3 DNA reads TGTGCCAGCAGTTACTCGGGAGGAAGGAATGAGCAGTTCTTC. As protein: CASSYSGGRNEQFF.